This note documents a single T cell receptor beta chain sequence. The V gene end was trimmed by 6 bases and the J gene end by 0 bases; junction bases not matched to a gene: 5. The CDR3 sequence is 15 residues long. Germline CDR1 and CDR2: MDHEN and SYDVKM. These data originate in a study of B cell selection in AIRE deficiency. Sequencing was performed with immunoSEQ multiplex PCR; in TCRdb, only in-frame clones are kept and a portion is missing. This table holds about 23,000 clones, around 97% found once. The sorted conventional CD4 T cells were gated as CD4+CD127+. The source material was conventional CD4+ T cells sorted from PBMCs. This TCR came from a human donor with AIRE deficiency. This chain connects TRBV28 to TRBJ2-7; 10 nucleotides agree with TRBD2. The CDR3 is CASRYTSGNSYEQYF. The CDR3 DNA reads TGTGCCAGCAGGTATACTAGCGGGAACTCCTACGAGCAGTACTTC.